The entry below describes one T cell receptor beta chain. The naive CD8 fraction comprised CD45RO-negative cells positively selected for CCR7 and excluded terminally differentiated effector memory CD45RA+ cells. Data came from immunoSEQ multiplex PCR; TCRdb stores just in-frame clones and leaves some out. The sample contains about 1.9 million clones, over 85% of which appear only once. This entry comes from a study of shared clonotypes between healthy human individuals. The V and J ends lost 1 base and 6 bases respectively, with 4 bases between them. The germline V gene has CDR1 SGHTA and CDR2 FQGTGA. CDR3 length: 12 amino acids.

This clonotype originated in a man between 18 and 35 years old in good health. Some clones in this sample may be carry-over from other donors' samples. This chain connects TRBV7-3 to TRBJ2-1; no clear D gene. The sequencing input was naive CD8+ T cells from PBMCs. The CDR3 protein is CASSLNANEQFF. In DNA form, the CDR3 reads TGTGCCAGCAGCTTAAACGCCAATGAGCAGTTCTTC.